The 23 T cell receptor beta chains below come from one sample, sequenced in a study of neurological immune-mediated disorders. MiXCR, run by TCRdb on the 5' RACE reads, gives a single entry per CDR3 protein. The table has about 95,000 distinct CDR3 sequences, 3.5% seen once. Sequenced: PBMCs. Source of these receptors: a woman aged 18-29 years with multiple sclerosis.

This clonotype was counted ten times or more. The rearrangement links TRBV11-1 to TRBJ1-1; no clear D. The ends were cut back, 5 bases at V and 4 bases at J, with 17 bases in the middle. In germline, CDR1 is SGHAT, CDR2 FQDESV (reference sequence). The CDR3 is 15 amino acids. The CDR3 loop reads CASSAVGSQLTEAFF. The CDR3 DNA reads as TGTGCCAGCAGCGCGGTCGGTTCCCAGCTCACTGAAGCTTTCTTT.

This clonotype has at least ten counts. The chain is built from TRBV12-3 or TRBV12-4 and TRBJ1-4; D remains unclear. Trimming removed 6 bases at V and 8 bases at J, with 7 bases between. This CDR3 is 11 amino acids long. CDR3 loop: CASSRSEKLFF. CDR3 nucleotide sequence: TGTGCCAGCAGCCGGAGCGAAAAACTGTTTTTT.

This clonotype has ten or more counts. The V call is TRBV18, the J call TRBJ1-5; 8 bases map to TRBD1. This CDR3 has 17 amino acids. The junction had 8 bases not matched to a gene; V was cut back by 3 bases and J by 1 base. Germline CDR1 is KGHSH and CDR2 is LQKENI. The CDR3 spells CASSPGQGMMSNQPQHF. CDR3 bases: TGTGCCAGCTCACCCGGACAGGGCATGATGAGCAATCAGCCCCAGCATTTT.

This clonotype was detected a few times. The chain has TRBV10-3 and TRBJ1-2; possibly TRBD1 for D (5 bases). The CDR3 covers 16 residues. Germline V gene lookup returns CDR1 ENHRY and CDR2 SYGVKD. V dropped 4 bases and J dropped 4 bases, with 19 bases sitting between them. In DNA, the CDR3 is TGTGCCATCAGTGGGGGGGACCGGGAATCCGCCTATGGCTACACCTTC. It is translated as CAISGGDRESAYGYTF.

Ten or more counts support this clonotype. The chain couples TRBV5-1 to TRBJ2-1; D possibly uses TRBD1 or TRBD2 (6 bases each). Germline V gives CDR1 SGHRS, CDR2 YFSETQ. The CDR3 loop spans 15 amino acids. V was pared by 1 base and J by 5 bases, with 13 bases between. The CDR3 loop is CASSLYGGHNNEQFF. DNA of the CDR3: TGCGCCAGCAGCTTGTACGGGGGCCATAACAATGAGCAGTTCTTC.

As for this clonotype: A much bigger clone sits one base away, suggesting this may be a read error. The CDR3 region is CASSQDKETLFF. In nucleotides, the CDR3 is TGCGCCAGCAGCCAAGATAAGGAAACACTGTTTTTT. V usage is TRBV4-1 and J usage is TRBJ1-4, with D unresolved. This CDR3 spans 12 amino acids. Germline values: CDR1 MGHRA, CDR2 YSYEKL.

J is TRBJ2-7 and V is TRBV2, with TRBD2 as a possible D gene (6 bases). From germline, CDR1 is SNHLY and CDR2 FYNNEI. The CDR3 loop spans 15 amino acids. Trimming took 5 bases from V and 2 from J, leaving 16 bases between them. CDR3 sequence (DNA): TGTGCCAGCAGTCTTATCGGGACTCTAACCTACGAGCAGTACTTC. This gives the protein CASSLIGTLTYEQYF.

This clonotype was detected many times. The chain is built from TRBV5-6 and TRBJ1-1, with 8 nucleotides matching TRBD1. This CDR3 contains 15 residues. J lost 5 bases, V lost 4 bases, and 10 bases had no gene match. Germline V gene sequence: CDR1 SGHDT, CDR2 YYEEEE. The CDR3 reads CASSPTDREVTEAFF. CDR3 DNA: TGTGCCAGCAGCCCAACGGACAGGGAGGTAACTGAAGCTTTCTTT. Full variable domain (rest looked up from reference TRBV5-6 and TRBJ1-1): DAGVTQSPTHLIKTRGQQVTLRCSPKSGHDTVSWYQQALGQGPQFIFQYYEEEERQRGNFPDRFSGHQFPNYSSELNVNALLLGDSALYLCASSPTDREVTEAFFGQGTRLTVV.

This clonotype was detected ten times or more. J is TRBJ1-5 and V is TRBV7-6; the D is unclear. Germline-derived CDR1 and CDR2 are SGHVS and FNYEAQ. This CDR3 is built from 14 residues. V lost 1 base and J 7 bases, leaving 11 bases between the germline ends. The CDR3 bases are TGTGCCAGCAGCTTAGTAGCTGAAACACAGCCCCAGCATTTT. This sequence encodes CASSLVAETQPQHF.

The table lists this clonotype with many counts. The rearrangement links TRBV20-1 to TRBJ2-3; the match to TRBD2 covers 9 bases. This CDR3 spans 16 amino acids. The trim removed 3 bases at V and 4 bases at J, leaving 11 bases unmatched. The germline CDR1 and CDR2 sequences are DFQATT and SNEGSKA (reference sequence). The CDR3 DNA reads TGCAGTGCTAGGGCAGAATTAGCGGGAGACTCAGATACGCAGTATTTT. It is translated as CSARAELAGDSDTQYF.

This clonotype was recorded many times. The gene calls are TRBV12-3 or TRBV12-4 and TRBJ2-3; D uncertain. The CDR3 runs to 17 residues. V was cut by 1 base and J by 0 bases, with 14 bases left in between. The CDR3 DNA reads as TGTGCCAGCAGTTTAGGGTGGTCCCTTATTAGCACAGATACGCAGTATTTT. It codes for CASSLGWSLISTDTQYF.

This clonotype was counted ten times or more. The rearrangement joins TRBV7-2 to TRBJ2-3; 11 bases map to TRBD2. The CDR3 loop spans 16 amino acids. V was clipped by 5 bases and J by 0 bases; unmatched bases: 4. Germline CDR1 and CDR2: SGHTA and FQGNSA. The CDR3 nucleotides are TGTGCCAGCAGCGAACTAGCGGGGGCTAGCACAGATACGCAGTATTTT. This codes for CASSELAGASTDTQYF.

V and J are TRBV10-3 and TRBJ2-1; 11 bases map to TRBD2. V trimming: 10 bases; J trimming: 7 bases; junction bases outside the gene matches: 6. The CDR3 is 13 amino acids. Germline V gene lookup returns CDR1 ENHRY and CDR2 SYGVKD. The CDR3 reads CATWTSGRNEQFF. The CDR3 region has the DNA TGTGCCACCTGGACTAGCGGGCGAAATGAGCAGTTCTTC.

This clonotype was counted ten times or more. The chain employs TRBV12-3 or TRBV12-4 and TRBJ2-3; TRBD2 agrees at 10 bases. The junction had 10 bases not matched to a gene; V was cut back by 5 bases and J by 2 bases. The CDR3 loop spans 17 amino acids. This chain's CDR3 is CASSPRGSGRHTDTQYF. In nucleotides, the CDR3 is TGTGCCAGCAGTCCCCGGGGTAGCGGGAGGCACACAGATACGCAGTATTTT.

This clonotype was picked up many times. The chain links TRBV7-2 to TRBJ1-2; D is ambiguous. Per the germline V gene, CDR1 is SGHTA and CDR2 is FQGNSA. The CDR3 runs to 15 residues. V shed 1 base and J shed 5 bases, with 14 bases lying between them. The CDR3 loop reads CASSLVTGSRYGYTF. CDR3 nucleotide sequence: TGTGCCAGCAGCTTAGTTACCGGGTCTCGTTATGGCTACACCTTC.

Many counts were recorded for this clonotype. The chain joins TRBV5-1 to TRBJ2-3; 10 nucleotides align to TRBD1. The V gene end was trimmed by 3 bases and the J gene end by 4 bases; junction bases not matched to a gene: 8. CDR1 is SGHRS, CDR2 YFSETQ, per germline. The CDR3 has 16 residues. CDR3 DNA: TGCGCCAGCAGCTACCGACAGGGGGCTGCCTCAGATACGCAGTATTTT. Translated, it gives CASSYRQGAASDTQYF.

The sample holds many counts of this clonotype. This chain joins TRBV20-1 and TRBJ2-7, with a weak D call TRBD2 (6 bases). The CDR3 has 14 amino acids. Germline CDR1 reads DFQATT; CDR2 reads SNEGSKA (reference sequence). Trimming cost V 0 bases and J 5 bases, with 14 bases left between them. CDR3 loop: CSARDFSGRDEQYF. CDR3 in DNA: TGCAGTGCTAGAGATTTTAGCGGCAGGGACGAGCAGTACTTC.

This clonotype has ten or more counts. This chain links TRBV5-1 with TRBJ1-6; unclear D gene. CDR1 and CDR2 from the germline V gene are SGHRS and YFSETQ. The CDR3 spans 14 residues. The V gene lost 0 bases and the J gene lost 8 bases, with 9 bases spanning the gap. The CDR3 reads CASSLDFKYSPLHF. The DNA of the CDR3 is TGCGCCAGCAGCTTGGATTTCAAATATTCACCCCTCCACTTT.

By share, this clonotype counts as medium-sized. The chain links TRBV5-1 to TRBJ2-3, with 8 bases fitting TRBD1. V trimming: 0 bases; J trimming: 6 bases; junction bases outside the gene matches: 6. Germline CDR1 and CDR2: SGHRS and YFSETQ. The CDR3 has 15 amino acids. The CDR3 DNA is TGCGCCAGCAGCTTGGAGGGACAGGACTCTGATACGCAGTATTTT. It specifies CASSLEGQDSDTQYF.

This clonotype came up many times. V is TRBV20-1 and J is TRBJ2-2, with D tentatively TRBD2 (5 bases). With 0 bases removed from V and 8 bases from J, the gap between germline ends came to 19 bases. Germline-derived CDR1 and CDR2 are DFQATT and SNEGSKA (reference sequence). The CDR3 is 16 residues long. The CDR3 DNA follows: TGCAGTGCTAGAGATCCGGGGATAGGGTTTGGTGGGGAGCTGTTTTTT. As protein: CSARDPGIGFGGELFF.

This clonotype has a count of ten or more. V is TRBV7-2 and J is TRBJ1-5; tentative D call: TRBD1 (5 bases). CDR1 is SGHTA, CDR2 FQGNSA, per germline. V lost 3 bases, J lost 4 bases, and 10 bases lay in between. This CDR3 is built from 14 residues. DNA for the CDR3: TGTGCCAGCAGCTTCGACAGACATAATCAGCCCCAGCATTTT. Translating it yields CASSFDRHNQPQHF.

This clonotype was recorded many times. V and J are TRBV5-1 and TRBJ2-7; tentatively, D is TRBD2 (6 bases). Trimming removed 7 bases at V and 4 bases at J, with 15 bases between. The CDR3 totals 13 residues. Germline V gene lookup returns CDR1 SGHRS and CDR2 YFSETQ. The CDR3 region has the DNA TGCGCCAGCTCCCCCAGCGGGCGTTACGAGCAGTACTTC. Encoded protein: CASSPSGRYEQYF.

This clonotype was seen repeatedly, ten times or more. This rearrangement joins TRBV11-2 to TRBJ1-1, with 9 bases that match TRBD1. CDR3 length: 15 residues. With V trimmed by 4 bases and J by 11 bases, 14 bases remained unmatched. Germline CDR1 and CDR2: SGHAT and FQNNGV. In DNA, the CDR3 is TGTGCCAGCAGCTCCCTAACAGGGGGCCCCGGGTTGGCTTTCTTT. Amino acids: CASSSLTGGPGLAFF.